This T cell receptor (beta chain) was sequenced during a study of blood T cells in healthy people across ages. Notes on this clonotype: Antigen: not known.

Around 10 milliliters of peripheral blood were drawn from each donor. Study conclusions and caveats: Estimated diversity, derived from one million T cells, was regarded as an underestimate. Changes in expanded clonotypes were possibly confounded, as the CMV status of donors was unknown.

The second PCR ran about 6 to 12 cycles with a sample-barcoded 5' primer and J-beta primers. TCRdb reprocessed the 5' RACE reads via MiXCR and lists one record per CDR3 protein. The sample holds almost 800,000 distinct CDR3 sequences, 55% to 70% seen once. The sequencing sample was made of blood. The TCR comes from a man aged 30-40 years in good health.

CDR3 region: CASSQDLHVNGDEQYF. The CDR3 DNA is TGTGCCAGCAGCCAAGATCTTCACGTGAATGGGGACGAGCAGTACTTC. The rearrangement links TRBV3-1 to TRBJ2-4, with D unresolved. The J call is uncertain, as TRBJ2-7 better fits the DNA end. The CDR3 runs to 16 residues. Germline CDR1 is LGHDT and CDR2 is YNNKEL (reference sequence).